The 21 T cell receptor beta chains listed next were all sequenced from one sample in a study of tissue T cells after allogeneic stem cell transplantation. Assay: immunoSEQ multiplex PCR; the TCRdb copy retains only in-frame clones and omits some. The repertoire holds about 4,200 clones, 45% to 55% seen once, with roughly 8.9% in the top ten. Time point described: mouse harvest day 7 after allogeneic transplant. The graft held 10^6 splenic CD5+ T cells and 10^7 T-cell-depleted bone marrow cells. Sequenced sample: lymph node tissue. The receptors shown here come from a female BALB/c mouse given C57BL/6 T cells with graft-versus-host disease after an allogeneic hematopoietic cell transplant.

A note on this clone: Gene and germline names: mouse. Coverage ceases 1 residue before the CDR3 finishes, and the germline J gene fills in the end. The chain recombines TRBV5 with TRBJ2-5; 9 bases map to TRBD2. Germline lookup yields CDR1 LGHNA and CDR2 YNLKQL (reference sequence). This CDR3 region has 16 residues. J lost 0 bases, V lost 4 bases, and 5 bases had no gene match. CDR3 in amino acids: CASSPHWGANQDTQYF. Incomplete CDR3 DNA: TGTGCCAGCAGCCCCCACTGGGGGGCTAACCAAGACACCCAGTAC.

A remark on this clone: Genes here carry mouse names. CDR3 DNA (partial): TGTGCCAGCAGTCTTGGGGGGGCAGAAGTCTTC. Its protein is CASSLGGAEVF. The whole CDR3 is CASSLGGAEVFF. V usage is TRBV26 and J usage is TRBJ1-1; D is possibly TRBD1 (5 bases). The read ends 1 residue early relative to the CDR3; the germline J gene fills the gap. V lost 3 bases and J lost 6, with 8 bases in between. Per germline, CDR1 KGHPV and CDR2 FQNQEV (reference sequence). This CDR3 comprises 12 residues.

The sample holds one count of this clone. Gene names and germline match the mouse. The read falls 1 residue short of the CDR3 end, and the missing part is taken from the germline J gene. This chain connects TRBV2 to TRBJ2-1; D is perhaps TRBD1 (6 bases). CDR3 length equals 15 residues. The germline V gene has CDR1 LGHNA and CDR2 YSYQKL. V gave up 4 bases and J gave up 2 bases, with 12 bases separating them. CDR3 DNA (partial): TGTGCCAGCAGCCCCCCAGGGGAGGACTATGCTGAGCAGTTC. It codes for CASSPPGEDYAEQF. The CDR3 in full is CASSPPGEDYAEQFF.

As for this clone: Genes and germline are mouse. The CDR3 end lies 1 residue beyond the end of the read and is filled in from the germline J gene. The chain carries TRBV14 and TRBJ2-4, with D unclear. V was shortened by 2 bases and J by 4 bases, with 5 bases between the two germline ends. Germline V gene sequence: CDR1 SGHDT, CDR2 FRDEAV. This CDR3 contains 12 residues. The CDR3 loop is CASSLGENTLYF. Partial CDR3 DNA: TGTGCCAGCAGTTTAGGAGAAAACACCTTGTAC. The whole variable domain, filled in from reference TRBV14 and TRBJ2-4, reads EAGVTQSPRYAVLQEGQAVSFWCDPISGHDTLYWYQQPRDQGPQLLVYFRDEAVIDNSQLPSDRFSAVRPKGTNSTLKIQSAKQGDTATYLCASSLGENTLYFGAGTRLSVL.

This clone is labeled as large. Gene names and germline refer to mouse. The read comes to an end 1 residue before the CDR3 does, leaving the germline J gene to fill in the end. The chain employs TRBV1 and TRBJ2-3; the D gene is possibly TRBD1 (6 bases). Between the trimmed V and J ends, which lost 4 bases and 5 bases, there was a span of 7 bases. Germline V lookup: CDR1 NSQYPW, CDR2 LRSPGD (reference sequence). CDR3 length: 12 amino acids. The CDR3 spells CTCSEQGETLYF. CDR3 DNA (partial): TGCACCTGCAGTGAACAGGGAGAAACGCTGTAT.

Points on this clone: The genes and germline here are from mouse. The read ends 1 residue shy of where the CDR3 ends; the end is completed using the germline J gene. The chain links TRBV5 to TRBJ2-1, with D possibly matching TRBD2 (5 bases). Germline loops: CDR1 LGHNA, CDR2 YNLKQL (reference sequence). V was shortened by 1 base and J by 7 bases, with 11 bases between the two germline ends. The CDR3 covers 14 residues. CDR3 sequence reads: CASSQVGFGAEQFF. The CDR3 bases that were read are TGTGCCAGCAGCCAAGTGGGGTTCGGGGCTGAGCAGTTC.

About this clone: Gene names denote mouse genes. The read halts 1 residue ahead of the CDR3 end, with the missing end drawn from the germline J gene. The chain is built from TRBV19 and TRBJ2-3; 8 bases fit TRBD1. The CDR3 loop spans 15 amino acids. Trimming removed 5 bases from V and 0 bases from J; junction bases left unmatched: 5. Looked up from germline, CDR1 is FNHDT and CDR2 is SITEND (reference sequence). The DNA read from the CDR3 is TGTGCCAGCAGGAGGACAGGGAGGAGTGCAGAAACGCTGTAT. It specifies CASRRTGRSAETLY. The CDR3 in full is CASRRTGRSAETLYF.

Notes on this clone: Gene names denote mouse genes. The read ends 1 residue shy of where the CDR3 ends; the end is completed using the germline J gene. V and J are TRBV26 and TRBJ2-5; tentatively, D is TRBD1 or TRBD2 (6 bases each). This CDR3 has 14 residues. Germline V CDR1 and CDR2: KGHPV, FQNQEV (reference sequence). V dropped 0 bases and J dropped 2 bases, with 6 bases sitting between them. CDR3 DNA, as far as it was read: TGTGCCAGCAGTCTGTCGGGGGCCCAAGACACCCAGTAC. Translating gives CASSLSGAQDTQY. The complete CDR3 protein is CASSLSGAQDTQYF.

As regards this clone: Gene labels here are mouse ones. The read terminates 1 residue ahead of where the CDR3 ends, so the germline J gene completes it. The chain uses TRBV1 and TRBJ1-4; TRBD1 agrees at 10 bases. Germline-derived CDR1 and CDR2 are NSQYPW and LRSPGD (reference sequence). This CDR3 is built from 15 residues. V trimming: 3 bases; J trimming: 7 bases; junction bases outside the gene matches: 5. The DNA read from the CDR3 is TGCACCTGCAGTGCCGGACAGGGGGGCAGCGAAAGATTATTT. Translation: CTCSAGQGGSERLF. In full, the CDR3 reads CTCSAGQGGSERLFF. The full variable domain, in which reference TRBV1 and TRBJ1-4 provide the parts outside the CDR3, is VTLLEQNPRWRLVPRGQAVNLRCILKNSQYPWMSWYQQDLQKQLQWLFTLRSPGDKEVKSLPGADYLATRVTDTELRLQVANMSQGRTLYCTCSAGQGGSERLFFGHGTKLSVL.

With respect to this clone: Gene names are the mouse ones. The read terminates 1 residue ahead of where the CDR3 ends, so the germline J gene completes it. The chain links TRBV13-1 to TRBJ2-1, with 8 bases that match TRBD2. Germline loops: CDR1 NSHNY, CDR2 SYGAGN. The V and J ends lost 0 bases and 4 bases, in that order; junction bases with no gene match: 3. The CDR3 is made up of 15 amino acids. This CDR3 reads CASSDGGGAYAEQFF. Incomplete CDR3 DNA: TGTGCCAGCAGTGATGGCGGGGGGGCTTATGCTGAGCAGTTC.

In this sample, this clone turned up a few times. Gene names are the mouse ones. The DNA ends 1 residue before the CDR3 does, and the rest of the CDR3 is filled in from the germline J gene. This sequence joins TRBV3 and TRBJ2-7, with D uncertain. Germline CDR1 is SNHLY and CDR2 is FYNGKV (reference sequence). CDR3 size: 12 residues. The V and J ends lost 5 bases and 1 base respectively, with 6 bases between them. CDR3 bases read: TGTGCCAGCAGCGACAAGTCCTATGAACAGTAC. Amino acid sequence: CASSDKSYEQY. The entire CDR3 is CASSDKSYEQYF.

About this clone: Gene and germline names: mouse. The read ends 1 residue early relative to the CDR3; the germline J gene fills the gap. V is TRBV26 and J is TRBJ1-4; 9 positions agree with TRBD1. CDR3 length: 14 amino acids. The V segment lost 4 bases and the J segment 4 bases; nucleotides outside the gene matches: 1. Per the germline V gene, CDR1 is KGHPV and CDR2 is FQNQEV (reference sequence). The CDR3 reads CASSRQGVNERLFF. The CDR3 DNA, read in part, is TGTGCCAGCAGTCGACAGGGGGTCAACGAAAGATTATTT.

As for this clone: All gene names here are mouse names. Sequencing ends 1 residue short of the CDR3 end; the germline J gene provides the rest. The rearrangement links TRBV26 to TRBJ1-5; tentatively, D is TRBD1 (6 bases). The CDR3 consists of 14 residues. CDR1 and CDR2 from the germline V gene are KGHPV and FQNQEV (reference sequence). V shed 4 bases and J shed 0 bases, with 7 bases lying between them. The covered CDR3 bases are TGTGCCAGCAGTCGGGACAATAACAACCAGGCTCCGCTT. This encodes CASSRDNNNQAPL. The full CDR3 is CASSRDNNNQAPLF.

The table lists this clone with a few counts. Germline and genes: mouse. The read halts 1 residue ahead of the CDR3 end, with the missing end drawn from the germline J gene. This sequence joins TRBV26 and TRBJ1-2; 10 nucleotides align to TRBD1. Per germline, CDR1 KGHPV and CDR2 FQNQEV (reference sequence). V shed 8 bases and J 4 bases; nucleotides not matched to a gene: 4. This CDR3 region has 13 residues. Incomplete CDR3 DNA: TGTGCCAGCTCGACAGGGGGCCGCTCCGACTACACC. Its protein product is CASSTGGRSDYT. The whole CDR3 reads CASSTGGRSDYTF.

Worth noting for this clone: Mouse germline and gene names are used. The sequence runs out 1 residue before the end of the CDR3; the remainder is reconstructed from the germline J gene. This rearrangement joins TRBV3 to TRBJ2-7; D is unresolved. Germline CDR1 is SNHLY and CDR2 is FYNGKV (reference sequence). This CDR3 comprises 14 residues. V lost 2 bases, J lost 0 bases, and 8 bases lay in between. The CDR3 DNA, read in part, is TGTGCCAGCAGCTTACGGCAGAGCTCCTATGAACAGTAC. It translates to CASSLRQSSYEQY. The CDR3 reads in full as CASSLRQSSYEQYF.

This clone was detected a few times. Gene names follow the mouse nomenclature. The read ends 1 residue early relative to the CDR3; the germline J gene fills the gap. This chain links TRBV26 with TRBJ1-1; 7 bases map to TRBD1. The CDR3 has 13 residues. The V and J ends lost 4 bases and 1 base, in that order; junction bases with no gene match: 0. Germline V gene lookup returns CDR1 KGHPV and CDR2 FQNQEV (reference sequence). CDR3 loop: CASSRDRNTEVFF. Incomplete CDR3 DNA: TGTGCCAGCAGTCGGGACAGAAACACAGAAGTCTTC.

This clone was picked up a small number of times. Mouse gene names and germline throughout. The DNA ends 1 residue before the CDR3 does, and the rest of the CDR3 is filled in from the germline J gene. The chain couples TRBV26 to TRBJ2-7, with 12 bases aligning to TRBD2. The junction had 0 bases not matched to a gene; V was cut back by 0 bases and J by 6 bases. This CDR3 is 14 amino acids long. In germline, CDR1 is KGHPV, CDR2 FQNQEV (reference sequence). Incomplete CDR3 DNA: TGTGCCAGCAGTCTGTCGGGACTGGGGGGTGAACAGTAC. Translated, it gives CASSLSGLGGEQY. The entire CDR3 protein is CASSLSGLGGEQYF.

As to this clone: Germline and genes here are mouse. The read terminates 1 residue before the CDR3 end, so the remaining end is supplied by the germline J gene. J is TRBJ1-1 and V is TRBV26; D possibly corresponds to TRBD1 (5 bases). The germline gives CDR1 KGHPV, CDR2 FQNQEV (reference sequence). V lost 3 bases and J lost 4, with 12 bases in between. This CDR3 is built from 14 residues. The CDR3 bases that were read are TGTGCCAGCAGTCTCGGGGGACGGGGCACAGAAGTCTTC. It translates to CASSLGGRGTEVF. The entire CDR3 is CASSLGGRGTEVFF.

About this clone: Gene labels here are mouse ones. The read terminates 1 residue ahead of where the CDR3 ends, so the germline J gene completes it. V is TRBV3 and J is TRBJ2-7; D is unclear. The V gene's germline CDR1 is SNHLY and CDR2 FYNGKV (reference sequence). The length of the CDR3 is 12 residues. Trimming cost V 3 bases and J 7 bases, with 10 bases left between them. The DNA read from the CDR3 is TGTGCCAGCAGCTTGCGGGGAGGCGAACAGTAC. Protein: CASSLRGGEQY. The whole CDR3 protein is CASSLRGGEQYF.

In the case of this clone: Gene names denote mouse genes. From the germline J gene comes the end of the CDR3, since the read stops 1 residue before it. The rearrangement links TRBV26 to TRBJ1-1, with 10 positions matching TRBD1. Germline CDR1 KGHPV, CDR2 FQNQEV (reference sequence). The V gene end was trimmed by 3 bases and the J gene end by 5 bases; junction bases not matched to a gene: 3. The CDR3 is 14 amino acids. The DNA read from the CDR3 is TGTGCCAGCAGTCTTAGGACAGGGGGAACAGAAGTCTTC. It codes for CASSLRTGGTEVF. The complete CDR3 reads CASSLRTGGTEVFF.

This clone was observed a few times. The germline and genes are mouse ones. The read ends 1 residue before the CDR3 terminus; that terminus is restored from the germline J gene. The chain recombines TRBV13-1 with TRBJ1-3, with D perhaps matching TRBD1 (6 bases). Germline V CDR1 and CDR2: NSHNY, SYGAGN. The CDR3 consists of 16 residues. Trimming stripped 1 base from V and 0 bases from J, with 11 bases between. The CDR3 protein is CASSDPGQDSGNTLYF. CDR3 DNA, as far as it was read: TGTGCCAGCAGTGATCCGGGACAAGATTCTGGAAATACGCTCTAT.